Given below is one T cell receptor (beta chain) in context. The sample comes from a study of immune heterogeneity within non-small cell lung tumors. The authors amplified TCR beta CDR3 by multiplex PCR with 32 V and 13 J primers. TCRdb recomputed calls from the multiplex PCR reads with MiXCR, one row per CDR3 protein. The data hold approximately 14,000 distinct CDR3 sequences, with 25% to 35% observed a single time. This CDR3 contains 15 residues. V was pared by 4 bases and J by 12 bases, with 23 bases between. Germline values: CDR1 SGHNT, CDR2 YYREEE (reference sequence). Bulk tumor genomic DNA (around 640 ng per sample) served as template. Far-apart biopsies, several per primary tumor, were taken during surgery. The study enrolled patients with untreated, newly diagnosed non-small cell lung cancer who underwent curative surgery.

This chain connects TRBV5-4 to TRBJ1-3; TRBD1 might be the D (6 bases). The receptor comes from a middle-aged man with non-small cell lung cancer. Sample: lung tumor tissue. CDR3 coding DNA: TGTGCCAGCAGCCGACACACAGGGCGGGGAGACAACATATATTTT. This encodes CASSRHTGRGDNIYF.